This T cell receptor (beta chain) was documented in a study of cytomegalovirus exposure and HLA in healthy donors. Germline V gene sequence: CDR1 KGHSH, CDR2 LQKENI. Between the trimmed V and J ends, which lost 6 bases and 2 bases, there was a span of 8 bases. The CDR3 consists of 12 residues. A note on this clone: Antigen unknown. Other nucleotide sequences in the sample specify the same CDR3.

In the PCR, 60 Vbeta and 13 Jbeta primers were used. The table came from immunoSEQ multiplex PCR; TCRdb's copy has only in-frame clones and leaves some out. The sample shows approximately 110,000 clones, roughly 82% of them seen only once. Findings and caveats of the study: HLA allele associations emerged for roughly 17,000 TCR beta sequences in a later analysis, at 0.05 false discovery rate.

The chain combines TRBV18 with TRBJ2-7; no definite D call. The sample consisted of PBMCs. The receptor comes from a woman aged 55-69 years in good health and CMV-seropositive. This CDR3 reads CASSPGTYEQYF. In DNA form, the CDR3 reads TGTGCCAGCTCCCCAGGCACCTACGAGCAGTACTTC.